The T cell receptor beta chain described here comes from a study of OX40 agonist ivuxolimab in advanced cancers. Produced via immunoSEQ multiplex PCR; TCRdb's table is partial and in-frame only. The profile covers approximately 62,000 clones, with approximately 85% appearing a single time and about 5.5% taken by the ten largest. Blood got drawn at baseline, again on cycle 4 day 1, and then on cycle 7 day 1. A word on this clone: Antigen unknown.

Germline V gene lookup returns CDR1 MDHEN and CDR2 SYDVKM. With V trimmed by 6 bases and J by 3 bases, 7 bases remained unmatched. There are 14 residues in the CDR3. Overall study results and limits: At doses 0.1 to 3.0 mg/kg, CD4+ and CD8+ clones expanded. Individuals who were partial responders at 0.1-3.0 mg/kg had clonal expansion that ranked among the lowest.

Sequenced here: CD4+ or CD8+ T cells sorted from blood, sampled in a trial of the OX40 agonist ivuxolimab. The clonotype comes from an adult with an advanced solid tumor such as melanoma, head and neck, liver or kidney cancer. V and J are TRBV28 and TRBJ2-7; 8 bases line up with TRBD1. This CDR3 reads CASSRQGRRYEQYF. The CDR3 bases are TGTGCCAGCAGCAGACAGGGGCGACGCTACGAGCAGTACTTC.